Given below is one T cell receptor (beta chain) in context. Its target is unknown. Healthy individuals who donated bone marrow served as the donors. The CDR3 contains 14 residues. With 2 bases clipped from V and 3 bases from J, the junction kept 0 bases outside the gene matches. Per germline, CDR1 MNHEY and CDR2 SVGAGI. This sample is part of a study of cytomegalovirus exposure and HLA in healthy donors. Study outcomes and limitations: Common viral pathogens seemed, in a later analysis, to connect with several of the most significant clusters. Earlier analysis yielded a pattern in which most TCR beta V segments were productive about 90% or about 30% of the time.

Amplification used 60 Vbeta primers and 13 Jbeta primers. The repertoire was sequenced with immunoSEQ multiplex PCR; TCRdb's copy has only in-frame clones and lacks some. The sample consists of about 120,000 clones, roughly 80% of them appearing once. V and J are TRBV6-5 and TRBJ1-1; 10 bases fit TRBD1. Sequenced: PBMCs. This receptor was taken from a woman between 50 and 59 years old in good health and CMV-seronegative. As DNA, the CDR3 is TGTGCCAGCAGTTACGGACAGGGGGACACTGAAGCTTTCTTT. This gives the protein CASSYGQGDTEAFF.